What follows are 31 T cell receptor beta chains derived from one specimen sequenced in a study of blood T cell repertoires in COVID-19. Clones were read by immunoSEQ multiplex PCR, and TCRdb kept only the in-frame ones, dropping some. Among about 71,000 clones, under 80% were seen once, and the ten largest hold approximately 29%. Sequenced sample: peripheral blood. These receptors originate from a woman of 80 years or more with active or convalescent COVID-19.

The chain is built from TRBV10-3 and TRBJ1-1, with TRBD1 matching 9 bases. The CDR3 spans 13 residues. Germline V gene sequence: CDR1 ENHRY, CDR2 SYGVKD. V lost 10 bases and J lost 1; bases outside the gene matches: 4. This CDR3 is CATRTGANTEAFF. As DNA, the CDR3 is TGTGCCACCAGGACAGGGGCGAACACTGAAGCTTTCTTT.

The rearrangement joins TRBV12-3 or TRBV12-4 to TRBJ1-2; TRBD1 might be the D (5 bases). V was pared by 6 bases and J by 5 bases, with 7 bases between. The length of the CDR3 is 11 residues. CDR3 in amino acids: CASRAGYGYTF. The CDR3 nucleotides read TGTGCCAGCAGGGCAGGGTATGGCTACACCTTC.

CDR3 nucleotide sequence: TGTGCCAGCAGCCCTCCCCAGAACAGGGGGCTGGATTCACCCCTCCACTTT. Translating gives CASSPPQNRGLDSPLHF. The chain couples TRBV7-8 to TRBJ1-6; 9 positions agree with TRBD1. With V trimmed by 5 bases and J by 8 bases, 13 bases remained unmatched. The CDR3 runs to 17 residues. Germline V gives CDR1 SGHVS, CDR2 FQNEAQ. The full variable domain, rest sourced from reference TRBV7-8 and TRBJ1-6, is GAGVSQSPRYKVAKRGQDVALRCDPISGHVSLFWYQQALGQGPEFLTYFQNEAQLDKSGLPSDRFFAERPEGSVSTLKIQRTQQEDSAVYLCASSPPQNRGLDSPLHFGNGTRLTVT.

The V gene is TRBV10-2, the J gene TRBJ2-7; 7 bases line up with TRBD1. Losses at the gene ends were 6 bases for V and 6 bases for J; bases not matched to a gene: 11. This CDR3 has 14 amino acids. Germline V gene sequence: CDR1 WSHSY, CDR2 SAAADI. CDR3 sequence reads: CASRSQGEQGEQYF. The CDR3 region has the DNA TGCGCCAGCAGATCTCAGGGGGAACAGGGCGAGCAGTACTTC.

The rearrangement links TRBV7-2 to TRBJ1-1; no clear D. The CDR3 extends over 14 amino acids. Trimming removed 4 bases from V and 7 bases from J, with 16 bases in between. Per the germline V gene, CDR1 is SGHTA and CDR2 is FQGNSA. In DNA form, the CDR3 reads TGTGCCAGCAGCTCCCCAGTGACTCGCGATGAAGCTTTCTTT. Its translation: CASSSPVTRDEAFF.

This clone has ten or more counts. In nucleotides, the CDR3 is TGTGCCAGCACGTTACAGCCGGTCGGGGTCTACGAGCAGTACTTC. Residues: CASTLQPVGVYEQYF. V usage is TRBV5-4 and J usage is TRBJ2-7, with TRBD2 as a possible D gene (5 bases). CDR3 length: 15 amino acids. CDR1 SGHNT and CDR2 YYREEE come from the germline V gene (reference sequence). Trimming pared 6 bases from V and 3 bases from J, leaving 19 bases between. The full variable domain, with the rest looked up from reference TRBV5-4 and TRBJ2-7, is ETGVTQSPTHLIKTRGQQVTLRCSSQSGHNTVSWYQQALGQGPQFIFQYYREEENGRGNFPPRFSGLQFPNYSSELNVNALELDDSALYLCASTLQPVGVYEQYFGPGTRLTVT.

The V and J genes are TRBV27 and TRBJ1-5, with D possibly being TRBD1 (6 bases). Germline CDR1 reads MNHEY; CDR2 reads SMNVEV (reference sequence). Trimming cost V 6 bases and J 1 base, with 10 bases left between them. The CDR3 length is 14 residues. CDR3 sequence (DNA): TGTGCCAGCAGCACTGACAGGAGCAATCAGCCCCAGCATTTT. The encoded protein is CASSTDRSNQPQHF.

V is TRBV15 and J is TRBJ2-5; D uncertain. Germline V CDR1 and CDR2: LNHNV, YYDKDF (reference sequence). The CDR3 length is 15 residues. The V end lost 0 bases, the J end lost 2 bases, and 10 bases lay between the germline ends. CDR3 amino acids: CATSRDGSTQETQYF. CDR3 in DNA: TGTGCCACCAGCAGAGACGGGTCAACACAAGAGACCCAGTACTTC. Based on the CDR3 plus reference TRBV15 and TRBJ2-5, the full variable domain is DAMVIQNPRYQVTQFGKPVTLSCSQTLNHNVMYWYQQKSSQAPKLLFHYYDKDFNNEADTPDNFQSRRPNTSFCFLDIRSPGLGDTAMYLCATSRDGSTQETQYFGPGTRLLVL.

The V call is TRBV5-6, the J call TRBJ2-5, with a tentative D call TRBD2 (6 bases). The CDR3 runs to 14 residues. Trimming took 2 bases from V and 5 from J, leaving 13 bases between them. From germline, CDR1 is SGHDT and CDR2 YYEEEE. CDR3 loop: CASSLSGVRETQYF. CDR3 in DNA: TGTGCCAGCAGCTTATCGGGGGTAAGGGAGACCCAGTACTTC.

The chain is built from TRBV28 and TRBJ1-1, with a possible D match to TRBD1 (5 bases). V lost 6 bases and J 5 bases, leaving 19 bases between the germline ends. Germline values: CDR1 MDHEN, CDR2 SYDVKM. The CDR3 spans 15 residues. CDR3 loop: CASSSREGWGTEAFF. In nucleotides, the CDR3 is TGTGCCAGCAGCTCCAGGGAGGGCTGGGGGACTGAAGCTTTCTTT. Based on the CDR3 plus reference TRBV28 and TRBJ1-1, the full variable domain is DVKVTQSSRYLVKRTGEKVFLECVQDMDHENMFWYRQDPGLGLRLIYFSYDVKMKEKGDIPEGYSVSREKKERFSLILESASTNQTSMYLCASSSREGWGTEAFFGQGTRLTVV.

J is TRBJ2-2 and V is TRBV12-5, with D possibly being TRBD1 (5 bases). CDR3 length: 15 amino acids. The ends were cut back, 10 bases at V and 3 bases at J, with 18 bases in the middle. Germline lookup yields CDR1 LGHNT and CDR2 FRNRAP. The CDR3 region has the DNA TGTGCTACCTCCCCAGGGCGAATGGACACCGGGGAGCTGTTTTTT. It specifies CATSPGRMDTGELFF.

The J gene is TRBJ1-1, the V gene TRBV5-1; 9 nucleotides line up with TRBD1. Trimming removed 4 bases from V and 8 bases from J; junction bases left unmatched: 6. The CDR3 has 13 amino acids. Looked up from germline, CDR1 is SGHRS and CDR2 is YFSETQ. The CDR3 DNA is TGCGCCAGCAGCCCGGGAGGGACAGGGGAAGCTTTCTTT. It translates to CASSPGGTGEAFF.

The V and J genes are TRBV30 and TRBJ2-5; TRBD2 is a possible D gene (6 bases). Trimming took off 2 bases at V and 2 bases at J, with 9 bases between the two ends. This CDR3 has 13 residues. Per germline, CDR1 GTSNPN and CDR2 SVGIG (reference sequence). This chain's CDR3 is CAWSTGTQETQYF. The CDR3 DNA follows: TGTGCCTGGAGTACCGGGACTCAAGAGACCCAGTACTTC.

This rearrangement joins TRBV19 to TRBJ2-5; no firm D call. Germline loops: CDR1 LNHDA, CDR2 SQIVND (reference sequence). With 3 bases removed from V and 5 bases from J, the gap between germline ends came to 7 bases. The length of the CDR3 is 12 residues. CDR3 nucleotide sequence: TGTGCCAGTAGTATGAGTGCGGAGACCCAGTACTTC. Amino acid sequence: CASSMSAETQYF.

This clone was detected only a few times. The chain uses TRBV6-4 and TRBJ2-3; weak D call: TRBD1 (6 bases). Germline V gene sequence: CDR1 MRHNA, CDR2 SNTAGT. The CDR3 runs to 14 residues. Trimming stripped 3 bases from V and 0 bases from J, with 7 bases between. The CDR3 spells CASSEQGSTDTQYF. The CDR3 DNA reads TGTGCCAGCAGTGAACAGGGAAGCACAGATACGCAGTATTTT.

The chain joins TRBV9 to TRBJ2-5; no definite D call. This CDR3 comprises 14 residues. The germline gives CDR1 SGDLS, CDR2 YYNGEE. Deletions cut 0 bases from V and 4 bases from J, with 10 bases between. The DNA for the CDR3 is TGTGCCAGCAGCGTAGGGGTTCAGCGAGAGACCCAGTACTTC. This translates into CASSVGVQRETQYF.

V and J are TRBV6-2 or TRBV6-3 and TRBJ1-3, with 8 nucleotides matching TRBD1. With 5 bases clipped from V and 4 bases from J, the junction kept 13 bases outside the gene matches. The germline V gene encodes CDR1 MNHEY and CDR2 SVGEGT. The CDR3 has 17 amino acids. Here the CDR3 DNA reads TGTGCCAGCAGTCCAAACCCTGACAGGGGCGTCGGAAACACCATATATTTT. Its protein is CASSPNPDRGVGNTIYF.

This chain joins TRBV6-4 and TRBJ2-4; D perhaps matches TRBD2 (6 bases). Germline loops: CDR1 MRHNA, CDR2 SNTAGT. Trimming took 3 bases from V and 9 from J, leaving 12 bases between them. The CDR3 contains 13 residues. The CDR3 nucleotides read TGTGCCAGCAGTGAAAAGCTCGGGGGCATTCAGTACTTC. This sequence encodes CASSEKLGGIQYF.

The chain carries TRBV24-1 and TRBJ1-4, with TRBD1 identical over 9 bases. Germline values: CDR1 KGHDR, CDR2 SFDVKD. The CDR3 covers 16 residues. V shed 7 bases, J shed 7 bases, and the junction held 12 bases outside the gene matches. CDR3 protein: CATSSPRQGGSEKLFF. As DNA, the CDR3 is TGTGCCACCAGCTCCCCGAGACAGGGGGGAAGTGAAAAACTGTTTTTT.

The chain joins TRBV28 to TRBJ2-5; 8 bases match TRBD1. V gave up 3 bases and J gave up 5 bases; unmatched junction bases: 11. This CDR3 spans 16 amino acids. Germline assignment: CDR1 MDHEN and CDR2 SYDVKM. The DNA for the CDR3 is TGTGCCAGCAGTTTTGGTCCCAGGGGGCGCGGTGAGACCCAGTACTTC. Translating gives CASSFGPRGRGETQYF.

The chain couples TRBV2 to TRBJ1-4, with D unresolved. Trimming pared 6 bases from V and 8 bases from J, leaving 16 bases between. This CDR3 is built from 14 residues. CDR1 is SNHLY and CDR2 is FYNNEI in the germline V gene. The CDR3 loop is CASRPLSAGEKLFF. In nucleotides, the CDR3 is TGTGCCAGCAGACCCCTATCGGCAGGAGAAAAACTGTTTTTT.

The chain links TRBV7-6 to TRBJ1-1; TRBD1 might be the D (5 bases). The CDR3 consists of 14 residues. V lost 4 bases and J 0 bases, leaving 9 bases between the germline ends. Germline-derived CDR1 and CDR2 are SGHVS and FNYEAQ. The CDR3 protein is CASSSTEMNTEAFF. The CDR3 DNA is TGTGCCAGCAGCTCGACAGAAATGAACACTGAAGCTTTCTTT.

CDR3 sequence reads: CASSQESIDEAFF. The CDR3, as DNA: TGTGCCAGCAGCCAAGAATCTATCGATGAAGCTTTCTTT. The chain couples TRBV3-1 (or the pseudogene TRBV3-2) to TRBJ1-1; D is uncertain. Deletions cut 0 bases from V and 7 bases from J, with 9 bases between. CDR3 length: 13 amino acids. From germline, CDR1 is LGHDT and CDR2 YNNKEL (reference sequence).

This clone showed up just a few times. This rearrangement joins TRBV27 to TRBJ2-3, with D maybe TRBD1 (5 bases). The CDR3 consists of 16 residues. The germline gives CDR1 MNHEY, CDR2 SMNVEV (reference sequence). Between the trimmed V and J ends, which lost 2 bases and 3 bases, there was a span of 15 bases. CDR3 region: CASSLVPGKGTDTQYF. In DNA, the CDR3 is TGTGCCAGCAGTTTAGTCCCAGGGAAGGGGACAGATACGCAGTATTTT.

This clone has a handful of counts. The V call is TRBV7-9, the J call TRBJ1-2, with 8 positions matching TRBD1. The CDR3 is 13 amino acids. V shed 5 bases, J shed 7 bases, and the junction held 6 bases outside the gene matches. Per germline, CDR1 SEHNR and CDR2 FQNEAQ (reference sequence). CDR3 sequence: CASSPRTGSGYTF. CDR3 in DNA: TGTGCCAGCAGCCCCCGGACAGGGAGTGGCTACACCTTC.

The rearrangement joins TRBV30 to TRBJ1-3; the D gene is possibly TRBD1 (6 bases). V lost 4 bases and J lost 0, with 13 bases in between. This CDR3 contains 15 residues. Per the germline V gene, CDR1 is GTSNPN and CDR2 is SVGIG (reference sequence). The CDR3 sequence: CAWTIKTGSGNTIYF. For the CDR3, the DNA is TGTGCCTGGACCATTAAGACAGGCTCTGGAAACACCATATATTTT.

The rearrangement links TRBV2 to TRBJ2-7; 7 bases are shared with TRBD1. Germline CDR1 is SNHLY and CDR2 is FYNNEI. The CDR3 consists of 15 residues. V dropped 6 bases and J dropped 1; count of bases not matched to a gene: 9. The DNA for the CDR3 is TGTGCCAGCAGAACAACAGGGGTCCAGTCCTACGAGCAGTACTTC. This encodes CASRTTGVQSYEQYF.

The V gene is TRBV7-8, the J gene TRBJ2-7; D perhaps matches TRBD2 (6 bases). CDR1 SGHVS and CDR2 FQNEAQ come from the germline V gene. The CDR3 has 14 amino acids. The V end lost 5 bases, the J end lost 2 bases, and 13 bases lay between the germline ends. The CDR3 DNA is TGTGCCAGCAGCGCGGGACTGACTACCTACGAGCAGTACTTC. Residues: CASSAGLTTYEQYF.

This clone was seen only a few times. The rearrangement links TRBV7-2 to TRBJ2-5, with TRBD2 as a possible D gene (5 bases). Germline V gene sequence: CDR1 SGHTA, CDR2 FQGNSA. V lost 1 base, J lost 5 bases, and 11 bases lay in between. This CDR3 is built from 14 residues. The CDR3 sequence is CASSLVRVGETQYF. CDR3 sequence (DNA): TGTGCCAGCAGCTTAGTGAGGGTTGGGGAGACCCAGTACTTC.

This clone was found a few times. As DNA, the CDR3 is TGTGCCAGCAGCTCAGGGGGGCGGACAACTGAAAAACTGTTTTTT. It specifies CASSSGGRTTEKLFF. The chain links TRBV9 to TRBJ1-4, with 7 bases aligning to TRBD1. Trimming removed 4 bases from V and 7 bases from J; junction bases left unmatched: 10. This CDR3 comprises 15 residues. Germline CDR1 and CDR2: SGDLS and YYNGEE.

J is TRBJ2-7 and V is TRBV21-1; whether TRBD2, the table's D call, matches the DNA was not checked. TRBV21-1 is marked as a pseudogene. The CDR3 loop spans 15 amino acids. CDR3 bases: TGTGCCAGCAGCAAAGGCGGTAGACCTAGGTACGAGCAGTACTTC. It is translated as CASSKGGRPRYEQYF.